Following are 28 T cell receptor beta chains from one sample sequenced in a study of CD4 T cells in relation to SARS-CoV-2 and coronaviruses. Method: immunoSEQ multiplex PCR; TCRdb's copy keeps in-frame clones and lacks some. The sample contains about 68,000 clones, more than 80% of which appear only once. Before the COVID-19 pandemic, during about 2010-2018, CD4+ T cells were taken from unexposed donors. Sequencing was done on a sample of naive CD4+ T cells from PBMCs. Specified subset: naive CD4+ T cells isolated by negative enrichment. The receptors were gathered from a human donor in good health.

The chain is built from TRBV6-1 and TRBJ2-7; D is possibly TRBD2 (5 bases). The CDR3 extends over 13 amino acids. CDR1 MNHNS and CDR2 SASEGT come from the germline V gene. The V and J ends lost 3 bases and 3 bases respectively, with 9 bases between them. As DNA, the CDR3 is TGTGCCAGCAGTGACCGTACTAGCTACGAGCAGTACTTC. It translates to CASSDRTSYEQYF.

The V gene is TRBV5-1, the J gene TRBJ1-4; 7 bases map to TRBD1. V gave up 0 bases and J gave up 4 bases; unmatched junction bases: 3. In germline, CDR1 is SGHRS, CDR2 YFSETQ. The CDR3 sequence is 15 residues long. DNA for the CDR3: TGCGCCAGCAGCTTGGCACAGGGGTTTAATGAAAAACTGTTTTTT. Translation: CASSLAQGFNEKLFF.

This chain uses TRBV27 with TRBJ2-3; D gene unclear. V shed 3 bases and J shed 4 bases, with 23 bases lying between them. From germline, CDR1 is MNHEY and CDR2 SMNVEV (reference sequence). The CDR3 has 18 amino acids. The CDR3 DNA sequence: TGTGCCAGCAGTTTCGTTGTACTCGCCGGGCAGGTCGCAGATACGCAGTATTTT. It encodes CASSFVVLAGQVADTQYF.

The J gene is TRBJ1-5, the V gene TRBV19, with 7 bases that match TRBD1. The CDR3 length is 14 residues. Trimming took 6 bases from V and 7 from J; bases not matched to a gene: 9. The germline gives CDR1 LNHDA, CDR2 SQIVND (reference sequence). The DNA of the CDR3 is TGTGCCAGTAGCCTACAGGGGCAAGGACAGCCCCAGCATTTT. This sequence encodes CASSLQGQGQPQHF.

J is TRBJ1-2 and V is TRBV4-1; D possibly corresponds to TRBD1 (6 bases). The germline gives CDR1 MGHRA, CDR2 YSYEKL. The V end was cut by 1 base, the J end by 4 bases, with 10 bases between. The CDR3 is 14 residues long. The CDR3 is CASSQGGGFYGYTF. In DNA form, the CDR3 reads TGCGCCAGCAGCCAAGGGGGGGGCTTCTATGGCTACACCTTC.

This chain uses TRBV7-2 with TRBJ2-5; 8 bases line up with TRBD1. Germline V gene sequence: CDR1 SGHTA, CDR2 FQGNSA. Germline trimming cut 5 bases from V and 7 bases from J; bases unmatched to any gene: 12. This CDR3 has 15 amino acids. Written as DNA, the CDR3 is TGTGCCAGCAGCGACGGGACAGGTATAACCGGGACCCAGTACTTC. Translation gives CASSDGTGITGTQYF.

The chain has TRBV28 and TRBJ2-7, with D maybe TRBD1 (5 bases). From germline, CDR1 is MDHEN and CDR2 SYDVKM. The CDR3 is made up of 13 amino acids. V shed 1 base and J shed 4 bases, with 8 bases lying between them. The CDR3 sequence: CASSLSGPYEQYF. The CDR3, as DNA: TGTGCCAGCAGTTTATCAGGGCCTTACGAGCAGTACTTC.

The genes are TRBV3-1 (or the pseudogene TRBV3-2) and TRBJ2-5; possibly TRBD2 for D (6 bases). Germline V gives CDR1 LGHDT, CDR2 YNNKEL (reference sequence). This CDR3 has 14 amino acids. Trimming removed 4 bases from V and 5 bases from J, with 14 bases in between. This CDR3 is CASSPPGTPETQYF. The DNA for the CDR3 is TGTGCCAGCAGCCCCCCGGGGACTCCCGAGACCCAGTACTTC.

The chain carries TRBV30 and TRBJ2-5; tentatively, D is TRBD1 (5 bases). V dropped 2 bases and J dropped 6 bases, with 10 bases sitting between them. The CDR3 consists of 12 residues. Per germline, CDR1 GTSNPN and CDR2 SVGIG (reference sequence). In DNA form, the CDR3 reads TGTGCCTGGAGTTGGGGCTACCAGACCCAGTACTTC. Residues: CAWSWGYQTQYF.

The V call is TRBV10-3, the J call TRBJ1-3; D is unresolved. Trimming removed 2 bases at V and 0 bases at J, with 5 bases between. The CDR3 is made up of 14 amino acids. In germline, CDR1 is ENHRY, CDR2 SYGVKD. The CDR3 is CAISEQNSGNTIYF. The CDR3 DNA is TGTGCCATCAGTGAGCAGAACTCTGGAAACACCATATATTTT.

The chain is built from TRBV6-6 and TRBJ2-7; D is unresolved. V lost 2 bases and J lost 4, with 15 bases in between. The CDR3 sequence is 15 residues long. Germline CDR1 MNHNY, CDR2 SVGAGI (reference sequence). The CDR3 DNA follows: TGTGCCAGCAGTTACGAGCAGGTGGTGTTTTACGAGCAGTACTTC. Translation gives CASSYEQVVFYEQYF.

The CDR3 region has the DNA TGTGCCTGGCGGGACAGAAGAGCGGGATACGAGCAGTACTTC. As protein: CAWRDRRAGYEQYF. V gene TRBV30 combines with J gene TRBJ2-7; perhaps D is TRBD1 or TRBD2 (7 bases each). From germline, CDR1 is GTSNPN and CDR2 SVGIG (reference sequence). Trimming removed 5 bases at V and 4 bases at J, with 18 bases between. The CDR3 contains 14 residues.

The chain employs TRBV30 and TRBJ2-1; the match to TRBD2 covers 10 bases. The CDR3 consists of 15 residues. V lost 0 bases and J lost 3; bases outside the gene matches: 2. Germline-derived CDR1 and CDR2 are GTSNPN and SVGIG (reference sequence). CDR3 DNA sequence: TGTGCCTGGAGTGTGGCTAGCGGGAGCTACAATGAGCAGTTCTTC. Its translation is CAWSVASGSYNEQFF.

The chain is built from TRBV6-5 and TRBJ2-7; 7 bases fit TRBD1. This CDR3 has 13 amino acids. Germline V gene data show CDR1 as MNHEY and CDR2 as SVGAGI. The ends lost 6 bases at V and 6 bases at J; junction bases unmatched: 8. CDR3 in amino acids: CASSSTGESEQYF. CDR3 nucleotide sequence: TGTGCCAGCAGCAGTACAGGGGAGAGCGAGCAGTACTTC.

Here the CDR3 DNA reads TGTGCCAGCAGCTCATCGGGAGAGACCCAGTACTTC. Translated: CASSSSGETQYF. This sequence joins TRBV28 and TRBJ2-5; D ambiguous. The length of the CDR3 is 12 residues. V was pared by 6 bases and J by 4 bases, with 9 bases between. From germline, CDR1 is MDHEN and CDR2 SYDVKM.

V and J are TRBV19 and TRBJ1-2; D gene ambiguous. V dropped 2 bases and J dropped 10 bases, with 11 bases sitting between them. Per the germline V gene, CDR1 is LNHDA and CDR2 is SQIVND (reference sequence). CDR3 size: 12 residues. CDR3 sequence: CASSIQEAHYTF. CDR3 bases: TGTGCCAGTAGTATACAGGAGGCTCACTACACCTTC.

The V and J genes are TRBV7-9 and TRBJ2-6, with a possible D match to TRBD2 (6 bases). The CDR3 spans 18 residues. The V end lost 4 bases, the J end lost 4 bases, and 20 bases lay between the germline ends. CDR1 and CDR2 from the germline V gene are SEHNR and FQNEAQ (reference sequence). The CDR3 loop is CASSYRLGDSSGANVLTF. The CDR3 coding sequence is TGTGCCAGCAGCTACCGACTAGGGGACTCGAGCGGGGCCAACGTCCTGACTTTC.

The gene calls are TRBV7-6 and TRBJ1-1; D is undetermined. The CDR3 consists of 15 residues. Trimming shortened V by 4 bases and J by 1 base, and 13 bases separated the two germline ends. Germline CDR1 SGHVS, CDR2 FNYEAQ. CDR3 bases: TGTGCCAGCAGCTCCCTTAGTTGGGGGAACACTGAAGCTTTCTTT. As protein: CASSSLSWGNTEAFF.

The DNA of the CDR3 is TGTGCCAGTACTAGGGCCCTATCCTACGAGCAGTACTTC. Residues: CASTRALSYEQYF. The chain links TRBV28 to TRBJ2-7; D may be TRBD2 (5 bases). Germline assignment: CDR1 MDHEN and CDR2 SYDVKM. The CDR3 totals 13 residues. Trimming took 9 bases from V and 1 from J, leaving 13 bases between them.

V and J are TRBV10-3 and TRBJ2-5; D tentatively fits TRBD1 or TRBD2 (5 bases each). Germline CDR1 reads ENHRY; CDR2 reads SYGVKD. This CDR3 comprises 15 residues. V was pared by 0 bases and J by 2 bases, with 10 bases between. CDR3 amino acids: CAISESYEGQETQYF. CDR3 nucleotides: TGTGCCATCAGTGAGTCGTACGAGGGGCAAGAGACCCAGTACTTC.

The V call is TRBV20-1, the J call TRBJ2-7; D gene uncertain. The CDR3 sequence is 11 residues long. Germline CDR1 and CDR2: DFQATT and SNEGSKA (reference sequence). Trimming removed 6 bases from V and 4 bases from J, with 10 bases in between. The CDR3: CSASGTYEQYF. CDR3 nucleotides: TGCAGTGCCAGTGGTACGTACGAGCAGTACTTC.

The V call is TRBV7-9, the J call TRBJ2-7; the match to TRBD2 covers 10 bases. J was trimmed by 4 bases and V by 4 bases; bases with no gene match: 7. The V gene's germline CDR1 is SEHNR and CDR2 FQNEAQ (reference sequence). This CDR3 comprises 15 residues. CDR3 region: CASSYSGRASYEQYF. CDR3 bases: TGTGCCAGCAGCTACAGCGGGAGGGCATCGTACGAGCAGTACTTC.

V and J are TRBV15 and TRBJ2-1; D remains unclear. CDR1 and CDR2 (germline): LNHNV, YYDKDF (reference sequence). Trimming pared 1 base from V and 3 bases from J, leaving 10 bases between. This CDR3 has 15 residues. DNA of the CDR3: TGTGCCACCAGCAGAGCTAGGGATAGCTACAATGAGCAGTTCTTC. This gives the protein CATSRARDSYNEQFF.

The chain links TRBV11-2 to TRBJ2-2; 8 nucleotides line up with TRBD2. V was pared by 3 bases and J by 6 bases, with 0 bases of the junction left unmatched. This CDR3 is 13 amino acids long. The V gene's germline CDR1 is SGHAT and CDR2 FQNNGV. This chain's CDR3 is CASSFGGAGELFF. Written as DNA, the CDR3 is TGTGCCAGCAGCTTCGGGGGGGCCGGGGAGCTGTTTTTT.

This clone was observed a single time. This sequence joins TRBV6-4 and TRBJ2-1; TRBD2 matches at 10 bases. V shed 0 bases and J 9 bases; nucleotides not matched to a gene: 8. Germline V gene lookup returns CDR1 MRHNA and CDR2 SNTAGT. This CDR3 has 16 residues. CDR3 sequence (DNA): TGTGCCAGCAGTGACTCTCACGCTAGCGGGAGTAGTGAGCAGTTCTTC. Translating gives CASSDSHASGSSEQFF.

The chain uses TRBV27 and TRBJ2-2; D possibly corresponds to TRBD1 (6 bases). The V and J ends lost 5 bases and 2 bases respectively, with 12 bases between them. The CDR3 covers 15 residues. CDR1 and CDR2 (germline): MNHEY, SMNVEV (reference sequence). The CDR3 loop is CASSRLQGNTGELFF. The CDR3 DNA reads as TGTGCCAGCAGTCGTCTACAGGGTAACACCGGGGAGCTGTTTTTT.

The chain joins TRBV7-9 to TRBJ2-2; 9 bases map to TRBD1. The CDR3 is 14 residues long. Germline V lookup: CDR1 SEHNR, CDR2 FQNEAQ (reference sequence). The junction had 6 bases not matched to a gene; V was cut back by 6 bases and J by 7 bases. CDR3 amino acids: CASRYRGPSGELFF. The CDR3 region has the DNA TGTGCCAGCAGGTACAGGGGGCCGAGCGGGGAGCTGTTTTTT.

This clone was counted only a few times. The J gene is TRBJ1-6, the V gene TRBV5-1, with no clear D. Germline lookup yields CDR1 SGHRS and CDR2 YFSETQ. Between the trimmed V and J ends, which lost 0 bases and 8 bases, there was a span of 9 bases. The CDR3 contains 14 residues. CDR3 sequence (DNA): TGCGCCAGCAGCTTGGGACTTTATGATTCACCCCTCCACTTT. Amino acid sequence: CASSLGLYDSPLHF.